These T cell receptor beta chains were read from a single sample in a study of beta chain features in type 1 diabetes. Using immunoSEQ multiplex PCR, the repertoire was profiled, and TCRdb retains in-frame clones only, with some absent. Of some 360,000 clones in the sample, around 9.6% were seen once. Sequencing was performed on central memory CD4+ T cells from blood. The receptors were sampled from a man younger than 45 with type 1 diabetes. Each CDR3 is given with its conserved first and last residue. A D gene is named only where the DNA matches it firmly. Only part of the rows carry a size: once, few, many, or a class if the clone is expanded.

V gene,clone size,D gene,J gene,CDR3 DNA,CDR3 protein
TRBV28,few,TRBD1,TRBJ2-4,TGTGCCAGCAGTCCAGACAGGGACATTCAGTACTTC,CASSPDRDIQYF
TRBV5-4,few,TRBD1,TRBJ2-1,TGTGCCAGCAGCTATCCCGGGACAGAGGCTGAGCAGTTCTTC,CASSYPGTEAEQFF
TRBV29-1,few,NA,TRBJ2-3,TGCAGCGTTGATAAGGGGAAAGGTGGAGATACGCAGTATTTT,CSVDKGKGGDTQYF
TRBV11-2,NA,NA,TRBJ2-7,TGTGCCAGCAGCTTAGGCCATAGCATGTACGAGCAGTACTTC,CASSLGHSMYEQYF
TRBV27,NA,NA,TRBJ2-1,TGTGCCAGCAGTTTAACCCGCCTTTACAATGAGCAGTTCTTC,CASSLTRLYNEQFF
TRBV28,few,TRBD1,TRBJ2-5,TGTGCCAGCAGCTCCGGACAGGGGGAGACCCAGTACTTC,CASSSGQGETQYF
TRBV6-5,few,NA,TRBJ2-1,TGTGCCAGCAGTTACCCGACGGCAGGGAAAGATGAGCAGTTCTTC,CASSYPTAGKDEQFF
TRBV7-8,NA,TRBD1,TRBJ2-1,TGTGCCAGCAGCTGGACAGGGGGCGGTGAGTATGAGCAGTTCTTC,CASSWTGGGEYEQFF
TRBV6-5,NA,TRBD1,TRBJ1-1,TGTGCCAGCAGTTTGATGGACAGGGCCGGGGCTGAAGCTTTCTTT,CASSLMDRAGAEAFF
TRBV19,few,TRBD1,TRBJ2-2,TGTGCCAGTACTCAAAAGGGGGTGGACAGGGGAGTCACCGGGGAGCTGTTTTTT,CASTQKGVDRGVTGELFF
TRBV7-3,few,NA,TRBJ2-7,TGTGCCAGCAGCTTCCCATCCCCGGACGAGCAGTACTTC,CASSFPSPDEQYF
TRBV7-2,NA,TRBD1,TRBJ1-3,TGTGCCAGCAGCACGCGGACAGGGCTAGGAAACACCATATATTTT,CASSTRTGLGNTIYF
TRBV13,few,TRBD2,TRBJ2-1,TGTGCCAGCAGCTCTAGGACTAGCGGGTCTTACCCGGGTGAGCAGTTCTTC,CASSSRTSGSYPGEQFF
TRBV27,once,TRBD2,TRBJ2-3,TGTGCCAGCAGTCCCGCGGGAGCGGGGCCAGATACACAGTATTTT,CASSPAGAGPDTQYF
TRBV4-3,many,TRBD1,TRBJ1-3,TGCGCCAGCAGCCAAGAGGGACAGCCTGGAAACACCATATATTTT,CASSQEGQPGNTIYF
TRBV2,few,TRBD2,TRBJ2-1,TGTGCCAGCAGCTTAGGGGGAGCGGGAGAAAATGAGCAGTTCTTC,CASSLGGAGENEQFF
TRBV11-3,NA,NA,TRBJ1-1,TGTGCCAGCAGCTTGGGGCAGGGGAACACTGAAGCTTTCTTT,CASSLGQGNTEAFF